The T cell receptor beta chain under discussion was sequenced for a study of CD8 T cells in Susac syndrome (dated by TCRdb to the late 2010s). At the level of the whole study: Whether CD8+ T cell activation and differentiation in Susac syndrome was antigen driven was tested using repertoire sequencing. Clonality of the CD8+ T cell repertoire was compared between roughly eleven healthy donors, around 14 Susac syndrome patients and around 15 multiple sclerosis patients.

RNA was extracted using the RNeasy kit, and about 0.45 to 1 microgram was reverse transcribed with random hexamers. TCR beta CDR3 regions were amplified with the immunoSEQ multiplex PCR assay covering 54 Vbeta and 13 Jbeta segments. PCR amplification bias was corrected using a synthetic template baseline for primer optimization and computational correction. As for the authors' bioinformatics: Reads were annotated to V, D and J genes per IMGT and analyzed with immunoSEQ Analyzer, keeping only productive sequences. To calculate clonality, Shannon entropy was normalized by log2 of the number of productive unique sequences and then subtracted from one. For each patient and control, public and private clones were evaluated among the 100 most prevalent clones. Clones were defined as Susac-specific if absent from the healthy and MS cohorts, from under 1,200 published viral clones and from other ImmuneACCESS disease sequences. TCRdb cleaned the public reads at Q25 with fastp, built clones with MiXCR and kept in-frame beta chains. Rows merge per CDR3 protein into single entries with the most common DNA and genes. None of the V and J calls come from the authors' own analysis; TCRdb made them. The sample has approximately 140,000 distinct CDR3 sequences on record, 80% of them singletons. Around 0.5% of the sample is in the top ten clones.

Study-wide conclusions, independent of this receptor: The number of individuals in the TCR sequencing and HLA analysis was recognized as being relatively small.

High-throughput TCR beta sequencing profiled peripheral blood CD8+ and CD4+ T cells from healthy donors, Susac syndrome patients and multiple sclerosis patients. The multiple sclerosis controls were treatment-naive patients who had stable or active relapsing-remitting disease and met the revised McDonald criteria. Bulk CD8+ and CD4+ T cells were purified magnetically by negative isolation, whereas CD8+ TEMRA cells were enriched by FACS. Blood was collected in EDTA tubes and processed within 24 hours, with PBMCs isolated through density gradient centrifugation. PBMCs intended for TCR sequencing were cryopreserved in liquid nitrogen and were subsequently thawed in a 37 degrees C water bath. Purity of sorted or isolated CD4+, CD8+ and CD8+ TEMRA cells was at least 90%. This clonotype was seen once. No cognate antigen has been identified for it. No base quality information exists; no much larger clone differs at one position. A read on its own is weak evidence.

Counted from cysteine to phenylalanine, this CDR3 has 14 amino acids. Only the CDR3 part of the read is kept: 42 bases, read in frame from the first base. CDR1 and CDR2 are drawn from the germline V gene: SGHAT, FQNNGV. V was cut back by 1 base and J by 4 bases, leaving a gap of 10 bases between them. The sequence was obtained from a human donor with multiple sclerosis. The sequencing input was CD8+ T cells from PBMCs. The chain is assembled from TRBV11-2 and TRBJ1-2; TRBD1 is perhaps the D gene, given 6 matching bases. At the DNA level, the sequence is TGTGCCAGCAGCTTAGGGGGGGCTTTCTATGGCTACACCTTC. Its translation is CASSLGGAFYGYTF.